This is a list of T cell receptor beta chains from one sample in a study of T-cell memory formation after mild COVID-19. TCRdb re-analysed the 5' RACE reads in MiXCR, keeping a single row per CDR3 protein. The repertoire consists of around 340,000 distinct CDR3 sequences, with around 14% occurring once and the leading ten covering approximately 20%. The sample was PBMCs or a T cell subset sorted from them (not recorded which). The receptor source for this set is a man aged 18 to 29 who had mild COVID-19 (a few samples of this study predate the infection). Cell type and time point are not known. Both conserved end residues are part of each CDR3. D genes are given only for firm matches. Expanded clones get a size class; other rows say once, few or many, or leave the size out.

CDR3	DNA	size	V	J	D
CASSRGYGYTF	TGTGCCAGCAGTCGGGGCTATGGCTACACCTTC	few	TRBV6-5	TRBJ1-2	-
CASSPPPGEDAGELFF	TGTGCCAGCAGCCCCCCCCCGGGGGAGGACGCCGGGGAGCTGTTTTTT	-	TRBV11-2	TRBJ2-2	-
CASNDGQGGTGELFF	TGTGCCAGCAACGACGGACAGGGAGGAACCGGGGAGCTGTTTTTT	-	TRBV11-2	TRBJ2-2	TRBD1
CAIRGDHSGNTIYF	TGTGCCATCAGGGGTGATCACTCTGGAAACACCATATATTTT	few	TRBV10-3	TRBJ1-3	-
CASSPRGGPDTQYF	TGTGCCAGCAGCCCCCGAGGGGGACCAGATACGCAGTATTTT	few	TRBV3-1	TRBJ2-3	-
CASSLFERTYNEQFF	TGTGCCAGCAGCTTATTTGAACGGACATACAATGAGCAGTTCTTC	many	TRBV11-1	TRBJ2-1	-
CASSGPGENGYTF	TGCGCCAGCAGCGGGCCAGGGGAGAATGGCTACACCTTC	few	TRBV5-1	TRBJ1-2	-
CASRMRQGADIQYF	TGTGCCAGCAGAATGAGACAGGGGGCTGACATTCAGTACTTC	few	TRBV6-5	TRBJ2-4	TRBD1
CASSHEPGTGNQPQHF	TGTGCCAGCAGCCACGAACCCGGGACAGGCAATCAGCCCCAGCATTTT	-	TRBV4-2	TRBJ1-5	TRBD1
CASSNRTGQETQYF	TGCGCCAGCAGCAATCGGACAGGCCAAGAGACCCAGTACTTC	-	TRBV5-1	TRBJ2-5	TRBD1
CASSQGPSGSTEAFF	TGCGCCAGCAGCCAAGGTCCTAGCGGCAGCACTGAAGCTTTCTTT	few	TRBV4-1	TRBJ1-1	-
CASSPRDLRGGQPQHF	TGTGCCAGCTCACCAAGGGACCTCCGAGGCGGTCAGCCCCAGCATTTT	-	TRBV18	TRBJ1-5	-
CASSLVVTGSNQPQHF	TGCGCCAGCAGCTTGGTGGTGACAGGGAGCAATCAGCCCCAGCATTTT	-	TRBV5-1	TRBJ1-5	TRBD1
CATSGLGGELFF	TGTGCCACCAGCGGGTTAGGCGGGGAGCTGTTTTTT	few	TRBV24-1	TRBJ2-2	-
CASSLLRQETQYF	TGTGCCAGCAGCTTATTGAGGCAAGAGACCCAGTACTTC	once	TRBV7-2	TRBJ2-5	-
CASSLEGRGDTQYF	TGCGCCAGCAGCCTGGAGGGGCGGGGGGATACGCAGTATTTT	-	TRBV5-1	TRBJ2-3	TRBD2
CASSVGDPRSETQYF	TGTGCCAGCAGCGTAGGGGACCCTAGATCGGAGACCCAGTACTTC	-	TRBV9	TRBJ2-5	-